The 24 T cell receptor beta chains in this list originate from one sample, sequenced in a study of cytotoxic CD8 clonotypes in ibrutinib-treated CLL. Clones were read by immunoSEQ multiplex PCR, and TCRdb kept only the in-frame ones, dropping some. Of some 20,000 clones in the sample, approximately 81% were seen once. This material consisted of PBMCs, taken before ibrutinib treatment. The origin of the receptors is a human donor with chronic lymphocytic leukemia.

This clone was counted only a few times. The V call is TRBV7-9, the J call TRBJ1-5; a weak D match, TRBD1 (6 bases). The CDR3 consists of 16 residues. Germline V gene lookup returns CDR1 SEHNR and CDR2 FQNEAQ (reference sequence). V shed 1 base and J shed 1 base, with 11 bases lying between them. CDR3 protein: CASSLVSGVSNQPQHF. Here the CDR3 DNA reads TGTGCCAGCAGCTTAGTGTCAGGGGTCAGCAATCAGCCCCAGCATTTT.

In DNA, the CDR3 is TGTGCCAGCAGCTTGGGGGGAGTTCGGGAAAAACTGTTTTTT. It specifies CASSLGGVREKLFF. The V and J genes are TRBV5-6 and TRBJ1-4; D call uncertain. Trimming left V 0 bases short and J 8 bases short, with 11 bases between. In germline, CDR1 is SGHDT, CDR2 YYEEEE. The CDR3 extends over 14 amino acids.

This chain's CDR3 is CASSVAYSTDTQYF. The CDR3 region has the DNA TGTGCCAGCAGCGTAGCTTACAGCACAGATACGCAGTATTTT. The chain joins TRBV9 to TRBJ2-3; unclear D gene. CDR1 and CDR2 (germline): SGDLS, YYNGEE. This CDR3 contains 14 residues. V lost 0 bases and J lost 0, with 5 bases in between.

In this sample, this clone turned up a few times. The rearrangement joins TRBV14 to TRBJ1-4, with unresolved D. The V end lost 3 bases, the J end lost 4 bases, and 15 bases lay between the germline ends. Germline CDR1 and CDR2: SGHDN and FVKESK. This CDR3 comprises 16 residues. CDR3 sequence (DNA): TGTGCCAGCAGCCACAGGACGGGTACGGGTAATGAAAAACTGTTTTTT. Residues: CASSHRTGTGNEKLFF.

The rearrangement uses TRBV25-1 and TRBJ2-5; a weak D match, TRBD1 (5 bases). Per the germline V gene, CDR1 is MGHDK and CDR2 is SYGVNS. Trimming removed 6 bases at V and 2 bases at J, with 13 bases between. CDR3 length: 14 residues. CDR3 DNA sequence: TGTGCCAGCAGCCTTCCAGGGATACAAGAGACCCAGTACTTC. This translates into CASSLPGIQETQYF.

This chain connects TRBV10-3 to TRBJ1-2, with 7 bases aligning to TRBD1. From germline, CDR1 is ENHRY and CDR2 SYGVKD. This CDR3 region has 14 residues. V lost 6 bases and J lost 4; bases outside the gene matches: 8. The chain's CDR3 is CAISTTDRLYGYTF. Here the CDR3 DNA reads TGTGCCATCAGCACCACGGACAGGCTCTATGGCTACACCTTC.

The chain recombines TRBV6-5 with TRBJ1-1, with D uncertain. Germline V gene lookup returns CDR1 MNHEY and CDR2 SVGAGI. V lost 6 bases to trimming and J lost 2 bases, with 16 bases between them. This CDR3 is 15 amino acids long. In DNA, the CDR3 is TGTGCCAGCAGGCCATCTCCCGGATCAAACACTGAAGCTTTCTTT. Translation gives CASRPSPGSNTEAFF.

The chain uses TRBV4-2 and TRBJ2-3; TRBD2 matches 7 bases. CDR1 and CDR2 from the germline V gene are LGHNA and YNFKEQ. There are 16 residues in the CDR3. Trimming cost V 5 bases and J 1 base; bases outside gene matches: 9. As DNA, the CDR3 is TGTGCCAGCAGCTTTGCGACTAGCACCGGCACAGATACGCAGTATTTT. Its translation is CASSFATSTGTDTQYF.

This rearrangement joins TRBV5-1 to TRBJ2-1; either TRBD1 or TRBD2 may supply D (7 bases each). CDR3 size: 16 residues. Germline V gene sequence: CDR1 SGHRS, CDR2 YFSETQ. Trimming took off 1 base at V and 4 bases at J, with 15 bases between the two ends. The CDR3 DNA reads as TGCGCCAGCAGCTTGCAATCTCAGGGGGGGTACAATGAGCAGTTCTTC. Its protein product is CASSLQSQGGYNEQFF.

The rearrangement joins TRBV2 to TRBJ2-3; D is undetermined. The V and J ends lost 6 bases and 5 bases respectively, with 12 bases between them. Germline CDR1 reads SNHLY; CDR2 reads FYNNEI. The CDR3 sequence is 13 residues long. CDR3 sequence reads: CASSALPQDTQYF. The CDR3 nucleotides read TGTGCCAGCAGCGCCCTACCCCAAGATACGCAGTATTTT.

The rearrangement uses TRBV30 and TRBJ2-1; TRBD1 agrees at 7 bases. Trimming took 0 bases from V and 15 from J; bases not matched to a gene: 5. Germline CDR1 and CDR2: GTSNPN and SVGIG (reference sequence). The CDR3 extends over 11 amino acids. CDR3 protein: CAWSVWDRRFF. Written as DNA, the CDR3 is TGTGCCTGGAGTGTTTGGGACAGAAGGTTCTTC.

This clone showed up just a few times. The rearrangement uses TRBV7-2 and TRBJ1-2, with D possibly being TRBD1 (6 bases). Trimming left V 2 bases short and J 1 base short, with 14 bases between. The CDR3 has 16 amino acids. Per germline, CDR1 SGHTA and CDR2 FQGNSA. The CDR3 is CASSLRKGGINYGYTF. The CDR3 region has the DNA TGTGCCAGCAGCTTACGTAAGGGGGGCATTAACTATGGCTACACCTTC.

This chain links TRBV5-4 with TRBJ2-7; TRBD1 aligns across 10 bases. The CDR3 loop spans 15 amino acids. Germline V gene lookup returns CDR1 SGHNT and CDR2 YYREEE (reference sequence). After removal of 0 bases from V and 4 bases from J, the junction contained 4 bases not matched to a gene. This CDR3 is CASSLGGQGIYEQYF. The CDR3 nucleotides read TGTGCCAGCAGCTTGGGGGGACAGGGGATATACGAGCAGTACTTC.

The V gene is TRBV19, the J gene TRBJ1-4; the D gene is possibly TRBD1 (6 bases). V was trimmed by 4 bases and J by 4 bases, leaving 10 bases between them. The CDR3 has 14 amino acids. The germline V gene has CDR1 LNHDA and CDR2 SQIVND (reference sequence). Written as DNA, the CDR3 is TGTGCCAGTAGTAGCGGACAGATTAATGAAAAACTGTTTTTT. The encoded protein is CASSSGQINEKLFF.

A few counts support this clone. The CDR3 coding sequence is TGTGCCAGCAGTCGGCCCCGACAGGGGATGGCCACCGGGGAGCTGTTTTTT. This gives the protein CASSRPRQGMATGELFF. The chain uses TRBV4-2 and TRBJ2-2; 8 nucleotides line up with TRBD1. Germline values: CDR1 LGHNA, CDR2 YNFKEQ. The V and J ends lost 6 bases and 4 bases, in that order; junction bases with no gene match: 13. There are 17 residues in the CDR3.

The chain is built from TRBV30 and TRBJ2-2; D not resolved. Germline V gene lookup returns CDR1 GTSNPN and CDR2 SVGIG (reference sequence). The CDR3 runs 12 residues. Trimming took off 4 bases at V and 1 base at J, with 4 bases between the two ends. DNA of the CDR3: TGTGCCTGGAAAAAGAACACCGGGGAGCTGTTTTTT. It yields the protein CAWKKNTGELFF. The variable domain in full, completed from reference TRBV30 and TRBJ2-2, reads SQTIHQWPATLVQPVGSPLSLECTVEGTSNPNLYWYRQAAGRGLQLLFYSVGIGQISSEVPQNLSASRPQDRQFILSSKKLLLSDSGFYLCAWKKNTGELFFGEGSRLTVL.

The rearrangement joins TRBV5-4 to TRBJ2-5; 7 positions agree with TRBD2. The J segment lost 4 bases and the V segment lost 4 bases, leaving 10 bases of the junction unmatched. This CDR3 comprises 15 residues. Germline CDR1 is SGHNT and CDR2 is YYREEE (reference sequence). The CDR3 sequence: CASSRGFGEGETQYF. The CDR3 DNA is TGTGCCAGCAGCCGGGGTTTCGGGGAGGGAGAGACCCAGTACTTC.

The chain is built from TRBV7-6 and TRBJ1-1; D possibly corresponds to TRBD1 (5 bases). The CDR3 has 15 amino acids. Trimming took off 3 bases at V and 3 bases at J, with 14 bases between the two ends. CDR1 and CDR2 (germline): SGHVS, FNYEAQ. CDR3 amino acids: CASSLYFSGDTEAFF. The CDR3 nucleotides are TGTGCCAGCAGCTTGTATTTTTCGGGGGACACTGAAGCTTTCTTT.

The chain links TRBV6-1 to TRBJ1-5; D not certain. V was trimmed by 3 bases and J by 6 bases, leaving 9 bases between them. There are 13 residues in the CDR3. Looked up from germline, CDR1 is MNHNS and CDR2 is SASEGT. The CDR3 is CASSEARRQPQHF. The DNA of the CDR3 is TGTGCCAGCAGTGAGGCTAGACGTCAGCCCCAGCATTTT.

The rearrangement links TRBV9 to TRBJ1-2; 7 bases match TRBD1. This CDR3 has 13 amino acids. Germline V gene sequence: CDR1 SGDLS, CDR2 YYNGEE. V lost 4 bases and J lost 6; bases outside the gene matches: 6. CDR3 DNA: TGTGCCAGCAGCTTAAGGGACAGAGATGGCTACACCTTC. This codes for CASSLRDRDGYTF.

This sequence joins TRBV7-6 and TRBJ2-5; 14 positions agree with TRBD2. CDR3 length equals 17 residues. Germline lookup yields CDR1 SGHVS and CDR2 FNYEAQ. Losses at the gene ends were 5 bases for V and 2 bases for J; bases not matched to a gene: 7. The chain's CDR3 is CASSAGLAGAKQETQYF. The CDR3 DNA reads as TGTGCCAGCAGCGCGGGACTAGCGGGAGCAAAACAAGAGACCCAGTACTTC.

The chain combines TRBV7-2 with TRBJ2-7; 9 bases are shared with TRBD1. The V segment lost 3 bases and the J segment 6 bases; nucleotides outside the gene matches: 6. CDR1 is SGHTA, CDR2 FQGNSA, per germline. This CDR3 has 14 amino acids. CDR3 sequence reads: CASSFSDRGSEQYF. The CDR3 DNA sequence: TGTGCCAGCAGCTTTTCCGACAGGGGGAGCGAGCAGTACTTC.

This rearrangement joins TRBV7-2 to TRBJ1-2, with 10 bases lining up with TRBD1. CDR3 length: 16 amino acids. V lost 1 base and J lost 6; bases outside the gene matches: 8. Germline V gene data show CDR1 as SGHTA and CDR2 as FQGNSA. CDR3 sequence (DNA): TGTGCCAGCAGCTTAGGAGCTCTTGGACAGGGGGATGGCTACACCTTC. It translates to CASSLGALGQGDGYTF.

The CDR3 DNA is TGTGCCAGCAGCGGGACAGGGGAGTACGAGCAGTACTTC. Translating it yields CASSGTGEYEQYF. V usage is TRBV28 and J usage is TRBJ2-7; 10 bases line up with TRBD1. The CDR3 has 13 residues. The germline gives CDR1 MDHEN, CDR2 SYDVKM. The V gene end was trimmed by 6 bases and the J gene end by 4 bases; junction bases not matched to a gene: 3.